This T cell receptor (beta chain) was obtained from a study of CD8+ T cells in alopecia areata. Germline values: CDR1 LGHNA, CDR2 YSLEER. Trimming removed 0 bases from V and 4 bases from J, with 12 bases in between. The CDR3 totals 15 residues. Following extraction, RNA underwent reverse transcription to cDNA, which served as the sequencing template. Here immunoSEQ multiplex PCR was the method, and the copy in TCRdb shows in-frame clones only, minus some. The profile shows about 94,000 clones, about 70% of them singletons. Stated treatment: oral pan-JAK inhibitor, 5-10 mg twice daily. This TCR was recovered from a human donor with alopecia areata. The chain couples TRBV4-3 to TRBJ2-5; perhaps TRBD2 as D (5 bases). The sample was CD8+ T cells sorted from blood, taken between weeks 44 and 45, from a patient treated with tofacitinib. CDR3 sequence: CASSQEINEGETQYF. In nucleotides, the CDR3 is TGCGCCAGCAGCCAAGAGATAAACGAGGGAGAGACCCAGTACTTC.